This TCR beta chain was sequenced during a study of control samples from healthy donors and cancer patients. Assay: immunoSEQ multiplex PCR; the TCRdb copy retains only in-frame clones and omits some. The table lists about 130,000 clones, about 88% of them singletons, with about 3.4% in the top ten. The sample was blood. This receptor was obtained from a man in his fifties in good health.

The DNA of the CDR3 is TGTGCCAGCAGCACCGACCCCGTTGGGATCGGGGGCGCGGATGGCTACACCTTC. This codes for CASSTDPVGIGGADGYTF. The chain couples TRBV7-8 to TRBJ1-2; D is perhaps TRBD1 (6 bases). Trimming cost V 5 bases and J 6 bases, with 28 bases left between them. CDR3 length: 18 residues. Germline assignment: CDR1 SGHVS and CDR2 FQNEAQ.